The rows below give T cell receptor beta chains drawn from one sample of a study of cytomegalovirus exposure and HLA in healthy donors. Sequencing used immunoSEQ multiplex PCR; TCRdb keeps in-frame clones, though not all of them. Among 200,000 to 250,000 clones, roughly 83% were seen once, and the ten largest hold 1.1% to 1.5%. The sample was PBMCs. The receptors were gathered from a girl aged 10 to 17 in good health and CMV-seronegative. Each CDR3 is given with its conserved first and last residue. Fields, in order: clone size, D gene, V gene, J gene, CDR3 protein, CDR3 DNA. The D gene is left open where the match is weak. Size is omitted from some rows. Given values are once, few, many or a class for expanded clones.

-	-	TRBV11-2	TRBJ1-1	CASSLDAGTTEAFF	TGTGCCAGCAGCTTAGATGCAGGTACCACTGAAGCTTTCTTT
once	TRBD2	TRBV5-6	TRBJ2-4	CASTHGASGTVGQNIQYF	TGTGCCAGCACCCATGGGGCTAGCGGAACTGTGGGTCAAAACATTCAGTACTTC
-	-	TRBV5-1	TRBJ1-4	CASSPNPGPGDEKLFF	TGCGCCAGCAGCCCGAACCCCGGGCCGGGGGATGAAAAACTGTTTTTT
-	TRBD1	TRBV5-1	TRBJ2-2	CASRGERQGNTGELFF	TGCGCCAGCAGGGGTGAGAGACAGGGGAACACCGGGGAGCTGTTTTTT
once	TRBD1	TRBV18	TRBJ2-7	CASSPWDRGFYEQYF	TGTGCCAGCTCACCGTGGGACAGGGGGTTCTACGAGCAGTACTTC
few	-	TRBV5-4	TRBJ1-1	CASSLVGVYTEAFF	TGTGCCAGCAGCTTGGTCGGGGTCTACACTGAAGCTTTCTTT
-	TRBD1	TRBV11-1	TRBJ2-7	CASSWGQGAREQYF	TGTGCCAGCAGCTGGGGACAGGGGGCGCGGGAGCAGTACTTC
-	-	TRBV5-1	TRBJ2-1	CASSLFELLSSYNEQFF	TGCGCCAGCAGCTTGTTTGAGCTCTTAAGCTCCTACAATGAGCAGTTCTTC
-	TRBD1	TRBV5-1	TRBJ1-6	CASSLQGVESPLHF	TGCGCCAGCAGCTTACAGGGGGTGGAATCACCCCTCCACTTT
-	TRBD1	TRBV28	TRBJ2-2	CASSTDRAAPITGELFF	TGTGCCAGCAGTACGGACAGGGCGGCTCCTATAACCGGGGAGCTGTTTTTT
-	-	TRBV6-6	TRBJ1-2	CASSLRGNYGYTF	TGTGCCAGCAGCCTAAGGGGGAACTATGGCTACACCTTC
-	TRBD2	TRBV4-1	TRBJ2-7	CASSQVPGTSSYEQYF	TGCGCCAGCAGCCAAGTCCCGGGGACTAGCTCCTACGAGCAGTACTTC
-	TRBD1	TRBV28	TRBJ2-3	CASSFGPYRGHTDTQYF	TGTGCCAGCAGTTTCGGGCCCTACAGGGGACACACAGATACGCAGTATTTT
-	TRBD2	TRBV4-2	TRBJ2-1	CASSPAHGLEYNEQFF	TGTGCCAGCAGCCCAGCTCACGGACTAGAGTACAATGAGCAGTTCTTC
-	-	TRBV7-9	TRBJ1-5	CASRRAPNQPQHF	TGTGCCAGCAGGCGGGCACCAAATCAGCCCCAGCATTTT
few	-	TRBV7-8	TRBJ2-5	CASSLIADQYF	TGTGCCAGCAGCTTAATAGCTGACCAGTACTTC
-	TRBD1	TRBV5-3	TRBJ1-2	CARSFTGTGEVGSYTF	TGTGCCAGAAGCTTTACCGGGACAGGGGAGGTTGGGAGCTACACCTTC
-	-	TRBV19	TRBJ1-5	CASSWAGSVRQPQHF	TGTGCCAGTAGTTGGGCAGGTTCGGTCAGACAGCCCCAGCATTTT
-	TRBD1	TRBV15	TRBJ1-1	CATSRKPGQMNTEAFF	TGTGCCACCAGCAGAAAACCGGGACAGATGAACACTGAAGCTTTCTTT
-	TRBD2	TRBV9	TRBJ2-1	CASSPDSGRFSEQFF	TGTGCCAGCAGCCCAGATAGCGGGAGATTCAGTGAGCAGTTCTTC
-	-	TRBV10-3	TRBJ1-6	CAIRNTSGDNSPLHF	TGTGCCATCAGAAACACCAGTGGTGATAATTCACCCCTCCACTTT
-	TRBD2	TRBV5-1	TRBJ2-2	CASRNSGVNTGELFF	TGCGCCAGCAGAAACAGCGGGGTAAACACCGGGGAGCTGTTTTTT
-	-	TRBV29-1	TRBJ1-1	CSVDAGGRNTEAFF	TGCAGCGTTGATGCCGGGGGGAGAAATACTGAAGCTTTCTTT
-	TRBD1	TRBV19	TRBJ1-2	CAGGRDNGYTF	TGTGCAGGGGGCAGAGACAATGGCTACACCTTC
-	TRBD2	TRBV14	TRBJ2-7	CASSQGASGSYEQYF	TGTGCCAGCAGCCAAGGGGCTAGCGGGAGCTACGAGCAGTACTTC